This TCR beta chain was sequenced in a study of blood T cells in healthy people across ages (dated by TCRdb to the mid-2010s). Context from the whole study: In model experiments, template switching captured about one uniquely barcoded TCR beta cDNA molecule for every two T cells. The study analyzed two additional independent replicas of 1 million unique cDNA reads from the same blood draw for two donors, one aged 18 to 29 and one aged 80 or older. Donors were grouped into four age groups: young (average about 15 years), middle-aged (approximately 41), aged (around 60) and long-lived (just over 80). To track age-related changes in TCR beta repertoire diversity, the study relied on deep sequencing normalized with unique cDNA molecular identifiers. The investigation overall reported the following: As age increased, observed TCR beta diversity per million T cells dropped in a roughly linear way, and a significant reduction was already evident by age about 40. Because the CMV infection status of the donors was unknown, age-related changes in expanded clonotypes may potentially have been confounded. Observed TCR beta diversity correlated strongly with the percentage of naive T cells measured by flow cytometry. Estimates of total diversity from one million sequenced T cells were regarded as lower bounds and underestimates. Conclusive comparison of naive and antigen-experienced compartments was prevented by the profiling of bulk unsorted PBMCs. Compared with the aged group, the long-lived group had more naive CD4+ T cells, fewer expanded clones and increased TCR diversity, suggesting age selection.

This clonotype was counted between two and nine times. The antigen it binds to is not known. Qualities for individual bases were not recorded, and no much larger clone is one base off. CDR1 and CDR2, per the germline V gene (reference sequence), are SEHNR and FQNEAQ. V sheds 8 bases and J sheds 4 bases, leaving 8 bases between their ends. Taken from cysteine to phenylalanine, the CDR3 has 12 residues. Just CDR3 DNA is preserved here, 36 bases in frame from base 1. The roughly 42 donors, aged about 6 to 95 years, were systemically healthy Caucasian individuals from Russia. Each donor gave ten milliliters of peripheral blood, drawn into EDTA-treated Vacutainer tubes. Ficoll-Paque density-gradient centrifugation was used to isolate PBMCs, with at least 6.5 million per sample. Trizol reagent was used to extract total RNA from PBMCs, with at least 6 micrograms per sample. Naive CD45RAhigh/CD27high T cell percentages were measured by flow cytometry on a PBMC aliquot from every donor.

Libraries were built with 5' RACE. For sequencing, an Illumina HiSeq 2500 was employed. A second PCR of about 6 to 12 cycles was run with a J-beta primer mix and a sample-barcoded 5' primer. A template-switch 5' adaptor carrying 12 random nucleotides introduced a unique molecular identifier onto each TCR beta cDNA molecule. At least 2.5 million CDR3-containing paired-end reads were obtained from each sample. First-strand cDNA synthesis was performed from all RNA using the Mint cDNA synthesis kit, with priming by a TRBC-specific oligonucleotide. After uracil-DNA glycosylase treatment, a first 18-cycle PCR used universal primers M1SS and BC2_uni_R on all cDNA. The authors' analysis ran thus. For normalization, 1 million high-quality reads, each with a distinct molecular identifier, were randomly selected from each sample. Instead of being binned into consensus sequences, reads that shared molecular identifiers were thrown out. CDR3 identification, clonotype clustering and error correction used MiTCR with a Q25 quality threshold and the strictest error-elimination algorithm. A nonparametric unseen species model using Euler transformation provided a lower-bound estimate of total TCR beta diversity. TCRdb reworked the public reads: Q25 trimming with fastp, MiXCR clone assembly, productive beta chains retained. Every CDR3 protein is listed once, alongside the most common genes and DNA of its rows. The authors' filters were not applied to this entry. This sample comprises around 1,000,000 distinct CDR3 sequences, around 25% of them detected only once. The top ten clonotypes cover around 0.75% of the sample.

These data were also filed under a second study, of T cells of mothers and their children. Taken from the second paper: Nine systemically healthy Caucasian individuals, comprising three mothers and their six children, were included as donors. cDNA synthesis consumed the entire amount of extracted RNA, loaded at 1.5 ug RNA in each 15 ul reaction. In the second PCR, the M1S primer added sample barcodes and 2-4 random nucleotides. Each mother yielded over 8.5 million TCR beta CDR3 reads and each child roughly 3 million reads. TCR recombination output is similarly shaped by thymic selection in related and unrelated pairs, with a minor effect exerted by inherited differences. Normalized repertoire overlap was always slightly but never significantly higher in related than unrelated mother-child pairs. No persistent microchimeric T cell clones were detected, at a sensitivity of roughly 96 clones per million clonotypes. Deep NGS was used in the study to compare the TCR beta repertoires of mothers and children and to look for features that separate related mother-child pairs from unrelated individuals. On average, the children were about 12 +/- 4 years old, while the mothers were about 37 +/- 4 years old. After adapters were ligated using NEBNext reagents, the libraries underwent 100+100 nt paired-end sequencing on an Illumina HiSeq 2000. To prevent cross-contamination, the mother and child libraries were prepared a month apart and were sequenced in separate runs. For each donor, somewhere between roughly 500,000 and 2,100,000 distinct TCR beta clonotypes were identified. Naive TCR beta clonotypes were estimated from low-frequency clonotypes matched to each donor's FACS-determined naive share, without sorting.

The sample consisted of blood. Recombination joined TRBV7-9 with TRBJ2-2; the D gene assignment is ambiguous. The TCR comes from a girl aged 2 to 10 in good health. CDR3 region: CASPRLTGELFF. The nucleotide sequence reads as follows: TGTGCCAGCCCCCGGCTCACCGGGGAGCTGTTTTTT.